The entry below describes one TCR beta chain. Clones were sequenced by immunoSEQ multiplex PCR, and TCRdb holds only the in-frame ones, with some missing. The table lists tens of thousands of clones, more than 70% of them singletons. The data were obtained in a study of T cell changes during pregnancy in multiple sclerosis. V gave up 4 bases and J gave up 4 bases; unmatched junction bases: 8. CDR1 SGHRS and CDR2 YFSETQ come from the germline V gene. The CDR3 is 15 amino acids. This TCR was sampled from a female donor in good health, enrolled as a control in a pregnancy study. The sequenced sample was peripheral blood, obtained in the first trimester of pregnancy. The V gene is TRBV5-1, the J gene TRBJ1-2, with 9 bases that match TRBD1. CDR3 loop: CASSTGTGSPYGYTF. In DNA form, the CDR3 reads TGCGCCAGCAGCACGGGGACAGGGAGTCCCTATGGCTACACCTTC. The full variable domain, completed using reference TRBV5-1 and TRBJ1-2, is KAGVTQTPRYLIKTRGQQVTLSCSPISGHRSVSWYQQTPGQGLQFLFEYFSETQRNKGNFPGRFSGRQFSNSRSEMNVSTLELGDSALYLCASSTGTGSPYGYTFGSGTRLTVV.